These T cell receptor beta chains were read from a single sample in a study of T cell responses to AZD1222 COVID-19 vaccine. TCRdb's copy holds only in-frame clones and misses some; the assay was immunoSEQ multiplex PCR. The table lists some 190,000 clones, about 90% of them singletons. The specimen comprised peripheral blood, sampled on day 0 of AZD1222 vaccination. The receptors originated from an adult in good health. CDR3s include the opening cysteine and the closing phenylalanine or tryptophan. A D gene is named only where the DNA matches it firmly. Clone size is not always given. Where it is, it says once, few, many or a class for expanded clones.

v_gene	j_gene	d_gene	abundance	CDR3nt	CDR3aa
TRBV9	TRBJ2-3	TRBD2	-	TGTGCCAGCAGCGGACTAGCGGGGGGGAGGGATACGCAGTATTTT	CASSGLAGGRDTQYF
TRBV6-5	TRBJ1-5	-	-	TGTGCCAGCAGTTCCGATCAGCCCCAGCATTTT	CASSSDQPQHF
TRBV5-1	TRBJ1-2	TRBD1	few	TGCGCCAGCAGCTGGGGCGACAGGGAGGAAAGGGGCTACACCTTC	CASSWGDREERGYTF
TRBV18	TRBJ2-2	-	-	TGTGCCAGCTCACCCAGGAGGATAGGGGAGCTGTTTTTT	CASSPRRIGELFF
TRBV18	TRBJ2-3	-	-	TGTGCCAGCTCAGACGACAGTAGCACAGATACGCAGTATTTT	CASSDDSSTDTQYF
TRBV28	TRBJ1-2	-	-	TGTGCCAGCAGTTCAGGGCTCGGCTACACCTTC	CASSSGLGYTF
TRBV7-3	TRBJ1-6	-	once	TGTGCCAGCAGCTTAAAGGGAAAGGGGTCACCCCTCCACTTT	CASSLKGKGSPLHF
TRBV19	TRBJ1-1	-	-	TGTGCCAGTAGTATAGATCACAACACGAACACTGAAGCTTTCTTT	CASSIDHNTNTEAFF
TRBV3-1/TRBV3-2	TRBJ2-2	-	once	TGTGCCAGCACCGCCACGGGGTGGGGTACCGGGGAGCTGTTTTTT	CASTATGWGTGELFF
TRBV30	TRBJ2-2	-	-	TGTGCCTGGAGCTCCGAGGGCCTCAGCGGGGAGCTGTTTTTT	CAWSSEGLSGELFF
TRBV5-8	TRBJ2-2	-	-	TGTGCCAGCAGCTTGGATACGGGGCTGAACACCGGGGAGCTGTTTTTT	CASSLDTGLNTGELFF
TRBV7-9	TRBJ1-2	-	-	TGTGCCAGCAGCTTAGCAGGGGGTATTAACTATGGCTACACCTTC	CASSLAGGINYGYTF
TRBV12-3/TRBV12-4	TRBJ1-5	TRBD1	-	TGTGCCAGCAAACAGGGGGACCAGCCCCAGCATTTT	CASKQGDQPQHF
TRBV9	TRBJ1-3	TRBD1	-	TGTGCCAGCAGCCCCAGGGGCCTAGGGACAGGTGCTGGAAACACCATATATTTT	CASSPRGLGTGAGNTIYF
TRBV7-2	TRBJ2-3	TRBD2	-	TGTGCCAGCAGCCTTAGCGGGGGGGCCATAGATACGCAGTATTTT	CASSLSGGAIDTQYF
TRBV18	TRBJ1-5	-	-	TGTGCCAGCTCACCGGACCCAAATCAGCCCCAGCATTTT	CASSPDPNQPQHF
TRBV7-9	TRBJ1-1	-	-	TGTGCCAGCACCCCTGGCTTCGCAACGGGCACTGAAGCTTTCTTT	CASTPGFATGTEAFF
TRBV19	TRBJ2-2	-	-	TGTGCCAGTAGTTTACCCCCAGGGAACACCGGGGAGCTGTTTTTT	CASSLPPGNTGELFF
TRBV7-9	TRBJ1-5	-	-	TGTGCCAGCAGCCCTGGCGGTGGAGGAGATCAGCCCCAGCATTTT	CASSPGGGGDQPQHF
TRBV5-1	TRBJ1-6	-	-	TGCGCCAGCAGCTGGGACGTAAGGCCCCTCCACTTT	CASSWDVRPLHF
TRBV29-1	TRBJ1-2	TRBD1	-	TGCAGCGCTGGCCGGGACAGGGGAGTGGACGGCTACACCTTC	CSAGRDRGVDGYTF
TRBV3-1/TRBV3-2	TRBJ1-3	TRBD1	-	TGTGCCAGCAGCCGGTCGACAGGGACTGGAAACACCATATATTTT	CASSRSTGTGNTIYF